The 18 T cell receptor beta chains below all came from one sample that was sequenced in a study of shared clonotypes between healthy human individuals. Sequencing was performed with immunoSEQ multiplex PCR; in TCRdb, only in-frame clones are kept and a portion is missing. The sample gives approximately 980,000 clones, 76% of which show up once; over 1.3% is in the top ten. What was sequenced was memory CD4+ T cells sorted from blood. Subset denoted: CD45RA-negative fraction. The receptors originated from a man in his late teens or twenties in good health.

In this sample, this clone turned up once. CDR3 nucleotides: TGTGCCAGCAGCCCCCGGCGGCTAGCTTCTACAAATGAGCAGTTCTTC. Protein: CASSPRRLASTNEQFF. V gene TRBV9 combines with J gene TRBJ2-1; the D gene is possibly TRBD2 (5 bases). This CDR3 contains 16 residues. Trimming shortened V by 4 bases and J by 7 bases, and 21 bases separated the two germline ends. Germline V gene data show CDR1 as SGDLS and CDR2 as YYNGEE.

A few counts support this clone. The V call is TRBV27, the J call TRBJ1-6; D call uncertain. Trimming left V 3 bases short and J 5 bases short, with 8 bases between. The CDR3 spans 14 residues. Germline CDR1 MNHEY, CDR2 SMNVEV (reference sequence). The CDR3 loop reads CASSFMRNNSPLHF. The CDR3 DNA reads as TGTGCCAGCAGTTTTATGCGGAATAATTCACCCCTCCACTTT.

The chain has TRBV2 and TRBJ2-3; D may be TRBD1 (6 bases). Germline CDR1 is SNHLY and CDR2 is FYNNEI. The CDR3 has 13 residues. V lost 7 bases and J 4 bases, leaving 12 bases between the germline ends. The CDR3 DNA reads as TGTGCCAGCAACTTCAGGGGATCAGATACGCAGTATTTT. It codes for CASNFRGSDTQYF.

The chain is built from TRBV14 and TRBJ2-5; D unresolved. The CDR3 has 15 amino acids. Germline V gene data show CDR1 as SGHDN and CDR2 as FVKESK. Between the trimmed V and J ends, which lost 4 bases and 7 bases, there was a span of 19 bases. The CDR3 DNA is TGTGCCAGCAGCCCAGGACCCCCGGAAGCAGGGACCCAGTACTTC. Translating it yields CASSPGPPEAGTQYF.

The chain combines TRBV12-5 with TRBJ2-1, with D hard to call. Trimming shortened V by 0 bases and J by 7 bases, and 22 bases separated the two germline ends. The germline CDR1 and CDR2 sequences are LGHNT and FRNRAP. The CDR3 covers 18 residues. The CDR3 DNA sequence: TGTGCTAGTGGTTTGGTGACTGGTTCGGCCCGAGTAACGAATGAGCAGTTCTTC. Translation gives CASGLVTGSARVTNEQFF.

In regard to this clone: Within the sample, other DNA sequences also encode this same CDR3. The chain is built from TRBV9 and TRBJ1-4; D possibly corresponds to TRBD1 (6 bases). Deletions cut 0 bases from V and 8 bases from J, with 11 bases between. CDR3 length equals 14 residues. The germline gives CDR1 SGDLS, CDR2 YYNGEE. The CDR3 DNA reads as TGTGCCAGCAGCGTAGGAACAGGGCGGGAAAAACTGTTTTTT. This translates into CASSVGTGREKLFF.

The V call is TRBV6-1, the J call TRBJ2-7, with 8 bases that match TRBD1. V lost 5 bases, J lost 2 bases, and 5 bases stayed unmatched. Germline loops: CDR1 MNHNS, CDR2 SASEGT. This CDR3 is built from 14 residues. Here the CDR3 DNA reads TGTGCCAGCAGTCAACAGGGGGGTCCCTACGAGCAGTACTTC. Translating it yields CASSQQGGPYEQYF.

The chain uses TRBV10-3 and TRBJ2-5; D is undetermined. The CDR3 totals 13 residues. Germline-derived CDR1 and CDR2 are ENHRY and SYGVKD. V lost 6 bases, J lost 0 bases, and 8 bases lay in between. CDR3 amino acids: CAISRRYQETQYF. CDR3 in DNA: TGTGCCATCAGCAGACGGTACCAAGAGACCCAGTACTTC.

V gene TRBV19 combines with J gene TRBJ2-7; weak D call: TRBD2 (5 bases). Germline V gene sequence: CDR1 LNHDA, CDR2 SQIVND (reference sequence). The V and J ends lost 3 bases and 2 bases respectively, with 11 bases between them. The CDR3 has 14 amino acids. DNA of the CDR3: TGTGCCAGTAGTATTTACGAGGGTCCCTACGAGCAGTACTTC. Translated, it gives CASSIYEGPYEQYF.

V is TRBV2 and J is TRBJ2-1; D is uncertain. CDR3 length equals 15 residues. Germline V CDR1 and CDR2: SNHLY, FYNNEI. Trimming pared 5 bases from V and 2 bases from J, leaving 13 bases between. CDR3 DNA sequence: TGTGCCAGCAGTTTCTCGGACCACCCCTACAATGAGCAGTTCTTC. It codes for CASSFSDHPYNEQFF.

This chain connects TRBV6-1 to TRBJ2-1, with D hard to call. The CDR3 has 13 amino acids. The V end was cut by 2 bases, the J end by 9 bases, with 11 bases between. CDR1 MNHNS and CDR2 SASEGT come from the germline V gene. The CDR3 DNA sequence: TGTGCCAGCAGTGAAAGGAAGCTTGGTGAGCAGTTCTTC. Protein sequence: CASSERKLGEQFF.

The V gene is TRBV7-9, the J gene TRBJ1-3; possibly TRBD1 for D (5 bases). The CDR3 runs to 12 residues. V lost 5 bases, J lost 16 bases, and 18 bases lay in between. Looked up from germline, CDR1 is SEHNR and CDR2 is FQNEAQ (reference sequence). CDR3 sequence: CASSLKLGTPYF. The CDR3 DNA is TGTGCCAGCAGCCTAAAACTCGGGACTCCGTATTTT. The full variable domain, its missing parts supplied by reference TRBV7-9 and TRBJ1-3, is DTGVSQNPRHKITKRGQNVTFRCDPISEHNRLYWYRQTLGQGPEFLTYFQNEAQLEKSRLLSDRFSAERPKGSFSTLEIQRTEQGDSAMYLCASSLKLGTPYFGEGSWLTVV.

About this clone: Other DNA sequences in the sample encode the same CDR3. The gene calls are TRBV30 and TRBJ1-1; weak D call: TRBD1 (6 bases). Per germline, CDR1 GTSNPN and CDR2 SVGIG (reference sequence). The CDR3 runs to 13 residues. Between the trimmed V and J ends, which lost 5 bases and 0 bases, there was a span of 10 bases. The CDR3 coding sequence is TGTGCCTGGGACACAGGGATGAACACTGAAGCTTTCTTT. Translation: CAWDTGMNTEAFF.

V and J are TRBV11-2 and TRBJ2-3, with TRBD2 matching over 10 bases. The CDR3 runs to 18 residues. Per germline, CDR1 SGHAT and CDR2 FQNNGV. J lost 1 base, V lost 5 bases, and 12 bases had no gene match. The CDR3 sequence: CASSPGVWLAGGTDTQYF. CDR3 coding DNA: TGTGCCAGCAGCCCGGGGGTTTGGCTAGCGGGGGGCACAGATACGCAGTATTTT.

This rearrangement joins TRBV11-3 to TRBJ2-1, with TRBD2 matching 7 bases. Germline trimming cut 0 bases from V and 7 bases from J; bases unmatched to any gene: 12. The germline V gene encodes CDR1 SGHNT and CDR2 YENEEA. The CDR3 extends over 17 amino acids. The chain's CDR3 is CASSLDGGTGGINEQFF. As DNA, the CDR3 is TGTGCCAGCAGCTTAGACGGAGGTACGGGAGGTATAAATGAGCAGTTCTTC.

This clone has just a few counts. V and J are TRBV27 and TRBJ1-6, with D possibly being TRBD1 (5 bases). The ends were cut back, 4 bases at V and 15 bases at J, with 25 bases in the middle. Germline V gives CDR1 MNHEY, CDR2 SMNVEV (reference sequence). The CDR3 has 16 amino acids. CDR3 bases: TGTGCCAGCAGTTCCCCCCCGGGGCAGGGAGGGCTCGTCCTCCACTTT. This gives the protein CASSSPPGQGGLVLHF.

This clone came up a few times. This chain joins TRBV4-2 and TRBJ2-7; tentative D call: TRBD2 (5 bases). V was pared by 0 bases and J by 3 bases, with 15 bases between. This CDR3 region has 16 residues. Germline CDR1 is LGHNA and CDR2 is YNFKEQ. The CDR3 here is CASSQDPSGGIYEQYF. The CDR3 bases are TGTGCCAGCAGCCAAGATCCGAGCGGAGGAATCTACGAGCAGTACTTC.

The rearrangement links TRBV19 to TRBJ2-2; TRBD1 aligns across 9 bases. This CDR3 spans 17 amino acids. From germline, CDR1 is LNHDA and CDR2 SQIVND (reference sequence). With 5 bases clipped from V and 1 base from J, the junction kept 8 bases outside the gene matches. The CDR3 nucleotides read TGTGCCAGTAGTCGTTTACCGGGACAGGGGAACACCGGGGAGCTGTTTTTT. Residues: CASSRLPGQGNTGELFF.